The T cell receptor (beta chain) described here comes from a study of shared clonotypes between healthy human individuals. Deletions cut 6 bases from V and 4 bases from J, with 11 bases between. This CDR3 is 13 amino acids long. The germline V gene has CDR1 SEHNR and CDR2 FQNEAQ (reference sequence). Study results and limitations: Apart from blood, nothing was sampled; tissue repertoires likely differ.

This clone has only one observation. Its target is unknown. Here immunoSEQ multiplex PCR was the method, and the copy in TCRdb shows in-frame clones only, minus some. The table shows approximately 2.5 million clones, with roughly 92% occurring only once. This TCR was recovered from a man in his late teens or twenties in good health. Sequencing was performed on naive CD4+ T cells sorted from blood. Documented subset: CD45RA+ positively selected. This chain joins TRBV7-9 and TRBJ2-3; tentative D call: TRBD2 (6 bases). The CDR3 sequence: CASRPRGADTQYF. In DNA, the CDR3 is TGTGCCAGCAGACCGCGGGGCGCAGATACGCAGTATTTT.